Described below is a single T cell receptor (beta chain) sequence and its context. Its matching antigen is unknown. These data come from a study of early T cells in non-severe SARS-CoV-2 infection. In the study overall: Alpha and beta chains were unpaired, from unsorted whole-blood bulk RNA. Findings of the study overall: Anti-spike CD8 responses were favored in VDJdb matching, and private and CD4 specificities were missed.

Attachment of unique molecular identifiers to individual cDNA molecules was performed. Using its own MiXCR run on the 5' RACE reads, TCRdb lists one record per CDR3 protein. This sample yields about 85,000 distinct CDR3 sequences, of which over 13% are seen a single time; over 6.5% belongs to the top ten. V lost 0 bases and J 2 bases, leaving 15 bases between the germline ends. Germline V gene lookup returns CDR1 MGHRA and CDR2 YSYEKL. CDR3 length: 17 amino acids. Sequencing was performed on whole blood. This clonotype originated in an adult who was a healthcare worker with PCR-confirmed SARS-CoV-2 infection or an uninfected control (not recorded which). The V and J genes are TRBV4-1 and TRBJ2-3, with D possibly being TRBD1 (5 bases). This CDR3 is CASSQDQYYGATDTQYF. CDR3 DNA: TGCGCCAGCAGCCAAGATCAGTACTATGGGGCCACAGATACGCAGTATTTT.